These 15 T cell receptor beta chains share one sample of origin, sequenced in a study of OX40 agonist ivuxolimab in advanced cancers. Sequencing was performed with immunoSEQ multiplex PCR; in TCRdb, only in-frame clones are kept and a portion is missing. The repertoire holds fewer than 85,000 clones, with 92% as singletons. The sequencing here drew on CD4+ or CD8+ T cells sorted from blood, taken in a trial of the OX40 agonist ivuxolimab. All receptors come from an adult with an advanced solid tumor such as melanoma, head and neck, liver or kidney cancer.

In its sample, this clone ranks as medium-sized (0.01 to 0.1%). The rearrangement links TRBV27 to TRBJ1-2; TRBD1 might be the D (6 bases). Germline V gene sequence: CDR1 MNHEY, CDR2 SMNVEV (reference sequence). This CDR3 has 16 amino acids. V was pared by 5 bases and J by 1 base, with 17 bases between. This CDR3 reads CASSPKRTVLNYGYTF. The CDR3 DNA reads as TGTGCCAGCAGTCCGAAACGGACAGTACTTAACTATGGCTACACCTTC.

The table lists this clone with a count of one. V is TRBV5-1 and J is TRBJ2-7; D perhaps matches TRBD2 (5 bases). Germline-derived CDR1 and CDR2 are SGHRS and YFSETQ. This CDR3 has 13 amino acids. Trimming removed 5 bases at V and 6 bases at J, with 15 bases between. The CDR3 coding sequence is TGCGCCAGCAGTTTTGAGGGCGACCTCGAGCAGTACTTC. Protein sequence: CASSFEGDLEQYF.

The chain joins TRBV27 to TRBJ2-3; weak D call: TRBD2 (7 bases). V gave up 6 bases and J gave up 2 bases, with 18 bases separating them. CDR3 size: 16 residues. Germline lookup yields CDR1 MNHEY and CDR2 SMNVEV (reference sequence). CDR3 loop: CASSPGAGELTDTQYF. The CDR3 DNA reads TGTGCCAGCAGCCCAGGGGCGGGGGAGCTCACAGATACGCAGTATTTT.

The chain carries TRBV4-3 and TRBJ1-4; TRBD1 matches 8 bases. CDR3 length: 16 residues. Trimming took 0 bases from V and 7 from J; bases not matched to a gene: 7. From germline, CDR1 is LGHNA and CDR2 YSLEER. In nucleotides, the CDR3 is TGCGCCAGCAGCCAAGATAGGACAGGGACGCGTGAAAAACTGTTTTTT. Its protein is CASSQDRTGTREKLFF.

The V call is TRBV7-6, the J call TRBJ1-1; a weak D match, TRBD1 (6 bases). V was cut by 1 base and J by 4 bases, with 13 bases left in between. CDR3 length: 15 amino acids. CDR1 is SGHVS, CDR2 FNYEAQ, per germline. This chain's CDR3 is CASSLVGGTVTEAFF. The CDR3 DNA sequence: TGTGCCAGCAGCTTAGTAGGGGGAACTGTCACTGAAGCTTTCTTT. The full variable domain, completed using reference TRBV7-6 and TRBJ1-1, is GAGVSQSPRYKVTKRGQDVALRCDPISGHVSLYWYRQALGQGPEFLTYFNYEAQQDKSGLPNDRFSAERPEGSISTLTIQRTEQRDSAMYRCASSLVGGTVTEAFFGQGTRLTVV.

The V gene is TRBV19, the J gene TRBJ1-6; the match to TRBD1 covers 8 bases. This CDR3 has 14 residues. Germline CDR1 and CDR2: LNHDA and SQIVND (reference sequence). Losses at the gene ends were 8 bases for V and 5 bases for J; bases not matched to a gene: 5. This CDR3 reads CASGQGFDNSPLHF. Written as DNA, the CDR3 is TGTGCCAGTGGACAGGGATTCGATAATTCACCCCTCCACTTT.

The CDR3 DNA is TGTGCCAGCAGCGTAGATTCAGATACGCAGTATTTT. Protein product: CASSVDSDTQYF. The V call is TRBV9, the J call TRBJ2-3; no clear D. Germline V gene lookup returns CDR1 SGDLS and CDR2 YYNGEE. Trimming removed 0 bases from V and 4 bases from J, with 3 bases in between. The CDR3 extends over 12 amino acids.

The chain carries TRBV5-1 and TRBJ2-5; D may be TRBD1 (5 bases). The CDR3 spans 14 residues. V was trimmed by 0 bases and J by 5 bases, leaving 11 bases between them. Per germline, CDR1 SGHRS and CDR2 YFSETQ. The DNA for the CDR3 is TGCGCCAGCAGCTTGGTGGGGCCATGGGAGACCCAGTACTTC. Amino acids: CASSLVGPWETQYF.

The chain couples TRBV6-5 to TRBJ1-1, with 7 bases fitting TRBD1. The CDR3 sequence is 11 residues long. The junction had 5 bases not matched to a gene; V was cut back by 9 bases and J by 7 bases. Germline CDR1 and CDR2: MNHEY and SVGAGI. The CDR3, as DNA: TGTGCCAGACGGTCAGGGGGTGAAGCTTTCTTT. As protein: CARRSGGEAFF.

The CDR3 region is CASSLDLWAGETQYF. CDR3 nucleotides: TGTGCCAGCAGCTTAGATCTGTGGGCTGGGGAGACCCAGTACTTC. The rearrangement links TRBV11-2 to TRBJ2-5; D uncertain. V dropped 0 bases and J dropped 5 bases, with 13 bases sitting between them. Germline V gene lookup returns CDR1 SGHAT and CDR2 FQNNGV. The CDR3 has 15 residues.

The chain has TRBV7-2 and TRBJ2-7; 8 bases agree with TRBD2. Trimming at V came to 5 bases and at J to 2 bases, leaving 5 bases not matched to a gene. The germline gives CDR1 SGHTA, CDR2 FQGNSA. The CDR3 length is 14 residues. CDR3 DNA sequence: TGTGCCAGCAGCCCTCGGGGACTAGCCTACGAGCAGTACTTC. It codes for CASSPRGLAYEQYF.

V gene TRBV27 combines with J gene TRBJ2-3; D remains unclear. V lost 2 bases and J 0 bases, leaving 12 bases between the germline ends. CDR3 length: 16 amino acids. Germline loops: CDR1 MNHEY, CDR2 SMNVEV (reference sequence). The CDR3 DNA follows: TGTGCCAGCAGTTTAATTCAGTTCGCTAGCACAGATACGCAGTATTTT. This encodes CASSLIQFASTDTQYF.

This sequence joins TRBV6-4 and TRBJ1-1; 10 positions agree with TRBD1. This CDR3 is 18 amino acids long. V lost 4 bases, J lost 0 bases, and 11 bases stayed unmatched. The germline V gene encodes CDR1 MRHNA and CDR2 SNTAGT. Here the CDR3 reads CASSASGTGEGMNTEAFF. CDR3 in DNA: TGTGCCAGCAGTGCCTCCGGGACAGGGGAGGGAATGAACACTGAAGCTTTCTTT.

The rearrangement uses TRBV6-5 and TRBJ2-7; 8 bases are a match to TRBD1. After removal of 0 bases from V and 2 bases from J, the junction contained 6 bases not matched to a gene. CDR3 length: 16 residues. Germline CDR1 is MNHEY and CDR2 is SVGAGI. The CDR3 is CASSYSVGQAPYEQYF. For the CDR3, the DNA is TGTGCCAGCAGTTACTCAGTGGGACAGGCCCCCTACGAGCAGTACTTC.

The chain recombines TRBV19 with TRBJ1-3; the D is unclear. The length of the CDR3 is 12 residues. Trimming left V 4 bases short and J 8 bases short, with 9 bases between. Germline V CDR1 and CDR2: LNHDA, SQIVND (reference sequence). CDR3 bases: TGTGCCAGTAGTAGCCCCGGGGACACCATATATTTT. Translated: CASSSPGDTIYF.